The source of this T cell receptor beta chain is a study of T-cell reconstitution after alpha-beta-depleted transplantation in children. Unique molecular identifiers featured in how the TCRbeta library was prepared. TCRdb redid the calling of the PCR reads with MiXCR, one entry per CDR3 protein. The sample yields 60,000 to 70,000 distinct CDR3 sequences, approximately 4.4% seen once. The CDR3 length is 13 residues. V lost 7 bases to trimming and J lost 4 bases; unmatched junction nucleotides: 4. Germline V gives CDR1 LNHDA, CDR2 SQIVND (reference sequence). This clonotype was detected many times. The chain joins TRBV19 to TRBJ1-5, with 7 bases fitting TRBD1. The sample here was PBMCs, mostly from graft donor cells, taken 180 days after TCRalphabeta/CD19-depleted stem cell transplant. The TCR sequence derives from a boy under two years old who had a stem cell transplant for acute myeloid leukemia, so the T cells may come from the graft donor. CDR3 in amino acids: CASKTGPNQPQHF. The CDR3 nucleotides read TGTGCCAGTAAGACAGGGCCGAATCAGCCCCAGCATTTT.